The 9 T cell receptor beta chains reported below all come from one sample, sequenced in a study of post-analysis software for immune sequencing data. Whole-study findings and limits: TRBV5-6, TRBV5-1 and TRBV20-1 belonged to a set of about 5 TRBV segments that were more frequent in patients than controls.

Unique molecular identifiers were carried by the TCR beta cDNA libraries. One entry per CDR3 protein results from TCRdb running MiXCR on the PCR reads. The repertoire holds about 500,000 distinct CDR3 sequences, with approximately 45% as singletons. No antigen has been assigned to these receptors. The sample taken for sequencing was blood. The source is a girl aged 10-17 years with multiple sclerosis.

This clonotype occurred once. The J gene is TRBJ2-2, the V gene TRBV29-1; 11 bases match TRBD2. J was trimmed by 4 bases and V by 5 bases; bases with no gene match: 3. The CDR3 is made up of 14 amino acids. Germline V lookup: CDR1 SQVTM, CDR2 ANQGSEA. The CDR3 here is CSVPGTSGTGELFF. Written as DNA, the CDR3 is TGCAGCGTTCCCGGGACTAGCGGCACCGGGGAGCTGTTTTTT.

This sequence joins TRBV9 and TRBJ2-1; possible D gene TRBD2, 6 bases. This CDR3 has 15 amino acids. The V gene lost 2 bases and the J gene lost 3 bases, with 12 bases spanning the gap. Germline V CDR1 and CDR2: SGDLS, YYNGEE. The CDR3 here is CASSVGGIGYNEQFF. CDR3 sequence (DNA): TGTGCCAGCAGCGTGGGCGGGATCGGCTACAATGAGCAGTTCTTC.

The chain carries TRBV28 and TRBJ2-7; TRBD2 agrees at 16 bases. The germline CDR1 and CDR2 sequences are MDHEN and SYDVKM. Trimming removed 6 bases from V and 3 bases from J; junction bases left unmatched: 5. The CDR3 covers 16 residues. CDR3 region: CASSPGTSGRVYEQYF. The CDR3, as DNA: TGTGCCAGCAGCCCGGGGACTAGCGGGAGGGTCTACGAGCAGTACTTC. Full variable domain (remainder filled in from reference TRBV28 and TRBJ2-7): DVKVTQSSRYLVKRTGEKVFLECVQDMDHENMFWYRQDPGLGLRLIYFSYDVKMKEKGDIPEGYSVSREKKERFSLILESASTNQTSMYLCASSPGTSGRVYEQYFGPGTRLTVT.

In the case of this clonotype: At one boundary the junction diverges from the germline segment, which might be a read error. This chain uses TRBV20-1 with TRBJ1-6; D gene ambiguous. Germline CDR1 reads DFQATT; CDR2 reads SNEGSKA (reference sequence). There are 15 residues in the CDR3. The CDR3 reads CSAGDRDSGNSPLHF. CDR3 DNA: TGCAGTGCTGGAGACCGGGATTCGGGTAATTCACCCCTCCACTTT.

This clonotype was counted between two and nine times. The chain couples TRBV3-1 to TRBJ2-5; 13 bases agree with TRBD2. Germline V gene sequence: CDR1 LGHDT, CDR2 YNNKEL (reference sequence). After removal of 4 bases from V and 4 bases from J, the junction contained 6 bases not matched to a gene. The CDR3 is 16 amino acids. The CDR3 loop is CASSPRTSGRRETQYF. CDR3 sequence (DNA): TGTGCCAGCAGCCCTCGGACTAGCGGGAGACGAGAGACCCAGTACTTC.

The chain employs TRBV18 and TRBJ1-2, with a tentative D call TRBD1 (5 bases). Per germline, CDR1 KGHSH and CDR2 LQKENI. The CDR3 is made up of 14 amino acids. The V end lost 3 bases, the J end lost 7 bases, and 15 bases lay between the germline ends. The CDR3 reads CASSPPGIGGGYTF. Here the CDR3 DNA reads TGTGCCAGCTCACCGCCAGGGATCGGTGGTGGCTACACCTTC.

In this sample, this clonotype turned up a few times. The CDR3 DNA reads TGTGCCAGCAGTCCCCAACTAGCGGTTAGTAGGGATGAGCAGTTCTTC. Translated: CASSPQLAVSRDEQFF. V usage is TRBV28 and J usage is TRBJ2-1, with 8 nucleotides matching TRBD2. The CDR3 loop spans 16 amino acids. Trimming cost V 5 bases and J 8 bases; bases outside gene matches: 14. Germline V gene sequence: CDR1 MDHEN, CDR2 SYDVKM.

This clonotype was observed a handful of times. This chain uses TRBV3-1 with TRBJ1-6; unclear D gene. Germline lookup yields CDR1 LGHDT and CDR2 YNNKEL (reference sequence). The CDR3 is 12 amino acids. Trimming shortened V by 2 bases and J by 8 bases, and 4 bases separated the two germline ends. CDR3 coding DNA: TGTGCCAGCAGCCAACTGGATTCACCCCTCCACTTT. It is translated as CASSQLDSPLHF.

J is TRBJ2-1 and V is TRBV9; 13 bases are a match to TRBD2. CDR1 SGDLS and CDR2 YYNGEE come from the germline V gene. The CDR3 length is 17 residues. Trimming removed 3 bases from V and 6 bases from J; junction bases left unmatched: 9. The CDR3 coding sequence is TGTGCCAGCAGCGAGGGGACTAGCGGGATGGGACTCAATGAGCAGTTCTTC. This translates into CASSEGTSGMGLNEQFF.